This entry lists 22 T cell receptor beta chains sequenced from one sample in a study of shared clonotypes between healthy human individuals (dated by TCRdb to the early 2020s). CD8 naive samples were obtained by positive selection for CCR7 among CD45RO-negative cells, yielding a CD45RA+CCR7+ population from which TemRA cells were excluded. The method behind the library was the immunoSEQ multiplex PCR assay. In its TCRdb copy, this immuneACCESS table keeps in-frame sequences only and misses some clones. Where compared with another copy, unresolved V genes explain less than half of these, and the others have no known cause. This sample lists millions of clones; approximately 94% were detected once. The ten largest clonotypes hold approximately 1.7% of the sample. Sequences were obtained from naive CD8+ T cells from PBMCs. The meaning of the sample's cell subset or site label: CD45RA+CCR7+. The receptors derive from a man younger than 35 in good health. Some clones in this sample may be carry-over from other donors' samples.

V is TRBV5-1 and J is TRBJ1-2; 9 bases are shared with TRBD1. This CDR3 is built from 12 residues. Germline lookup yields CDR1 SGHRS and CDR2 YFSETQ. Trimming at V came to 6 bases and at J to 6 bases, leaving 3 bases not matched to a gene. CDR3 loop: CASTTGGHGYTF. In nucleotides, the CDR3 is TGCGCCAGCACTACAGGGGGCCATGGCTACACCTTC.

The chain recombines TRBV11-2 with TRBJ2-7; possibly TRBD2 for D (7 bases). V lost 0 bases and J lost 6, with 15 bases in between. The CDR3 loop spans 15 amino acids. Germline CDR1 reads SGHAT; CDR2 reads FQNNGV. The CDR3 loop reads CASSLERGAGVEQYF. Written as DNA, the CDR3 is TGTGCCAGCAGCTTAGAACGGGGGGCGGGAGTCGAGCAGTACTTC.

This chain uses TRBV7-9 with TRBJ1-1; D uncertain. The germline CDR1 and CDR2 sequences are SEHNR and FQNEAQ (reference sequence). This CDR3 spans 17 amino acids. V lost 4 bases and J 11 bases, leaving 29 bases between the germline ends. CDR3 DNA: TGTGCCAGCAGCTCCCTCCCGCGGCAGGATTATACCTTACGGGCTTTCTTT. Translated: CASSSLPRQDYTLRAFF. Complete variable domain (other parts from reference TRBV7-9 and TRBJ1-1): DTGVSQNPRHKITKRGQNVTFRCDPISEHNRLYWYRQTLGQGPEFLTYFQNEAQLEKSRLLSDRFSAERPKGSFSTLEIQRTEQGDSAMYLCASSSLPRQDYTLRAFFGQGTRLTVV.

The CDR3 reads CASSSRQGTGQPQHF. In DNA form, the CDR3 reads TGTGCCAGCAGTTCCCGACAGGGGACGGGTCAGCCCCAGCATTTT. V and J are TRBV6-5 and TRBJ1-5; 8 bases agree with TRBD1. The CDR3 extends over 15 amino acids. Germline V gene sequence: CDR1 MNHEY, CDR2 SVGAGI. With V trimmed by 4 bases and J by 6 bases, 8 bases remained unmatched.

The rearrangement joins TRBV19 to TRBJ2-1, with D tentatively TRBD2 (6 bases). The CDR3 covers 17 residues. CDR1 is LNHDA, CDR2 SQIVND, per germline (reference sequence). With 3 bases removed from V and 4 bases from J, the gap between germline ends came to 19 bases. CDR3: CASSIKRPGLKYNEQFF. The CDR3 DNA reads TGTGCCAGTAGTATTAAGCGTCCGGGACTGAAGTACAATGAGCAGTTCTTC.

The genes are TRBV19 and TRBJ1-1, with a tentative D call TRBD1 (5 bases). Trimming pared 3 bases from V and 11 bases from J, leaving 10 bases between. Per germline, CDR1 LNHDA and CDR2 SQIVND (reference sequence). This CDR3 region has 11 residues. The CDR3 DNA reads as TGTGCCAGTAGTATTCCGGGGCGCGCTTTCTTT. Translation gives CASSIPGRAFF.

The V call is TRBV29-1, the J call TRBJ2-4, with D possibly TRBD1 on 6 matching bases. This CDR3 is built from 12 residues. Germline assignment: CDR1 SQVTM and CDR2 ANQGSEA. The V end was cut by 4 bases, the J end by 6 bases, with 10 bases between. As DNA, the CDR3 is TGCAGCGTTGTAACAGGGATAAACATTCAGTACTTC. Protein: CSVVTGINIQYF.

CDR3 bases: TGCGCCAGCAGCCAATCCAGCGGGAGGGCCCCAGGGCAGTACTTC. Protein: CASSQSSGRAPGQYF. The rearrangement uses TRBV4-3 and TRBJ2-7, with TRBD2 matching over 10 bases. Trimming took 2 bases from V and 9 from J; bases not matched to a gene: 10. The CDR3 totals 15 residues. Looked up from germline, CDR1 is LGHNA and CDR2 is YSLEER.

The chain recombines TRBV4-1 with TRBJ1-1; tentative D call: TRBD1 (5 bases). The CDR3 covers 17 residues. From germline, CDR1 is MGHRA and CDR2 YSYEKL. Deletions cut 3 bases from V and 0 bases from J, with 17 bases between. In nucleotides, the CDR3 is TGCGCCAGCAGCCAGGAGCAGGGAACCCTCATGAACACTGAAGCTTTCTTT. Translating it yields CASSQEQGTLMNTEAFF.

The V gene is TRBV28, the J gene TRBJ2-7; the match to TRBD2 covers 14 bases. Germline CDR1 and CDR2: MDHEN and SYDVKM. The CDR3 sequence is 20 residues long. The junction had 17 bases not matched to a gene; V was cut back by 6 bases and J by 1 base. DNA of the CDR3: TGTGCCAGCAGCGGGACAGATGGACTAGCGGGAGGTCTACGATCCTACGAGCAGTACTTC. It specifies CASSGTDGLAGGLRSYEQYF.

The CDR3 sequence: CASSPLGLAGHEQYF. DNA of the CDR3: TGTGCCAGCAGCCCCCTTGGACTAGCGGGACACGAGCAGTACTTC. This chain uses TRBV14 with TRBJ2-7; 12 bases are a match to TRBD2. Per germline, CDR1 SGHDN and CDR2 FVKESK. The CDR3 totals 15 residues. V shed 4 bases, J shed 5 bases, and the junction held 6 bases outside the gene matches.

CDR3 bases: TGTGCCAGCAGCTCGCAACGGGACAGCAATGAAAAACTGTTTTTT. Translated: CASSSQRDSNEKLFF. The rearrangement uses TRBV5-4 and TRBJ1-4; TRBD1 matches 7 bases. V shed 3 bases, J shed 5 bases, and the junction held 7 bases outside the gene matches. The CDR3 consists of 15 residues. Germline CDR1 and CDR2: SGHNT and YYREEE (reference sequence). Filled out from reference TRBV5-4 and TRBJ1-4, the complete variable domain reads ETGVTQSPTHLIKTRGQQVTLRCSSQSGHNTVSWYQQALGQGPQFIFQYYREEENGRGNFPPRFSGLQFPNYSSELNVNALELDDSALYLCASSSQRDSNEKLFFGSGTQLSVL.

The chain links TRBV28 to TRBJ1-1, with 7 bases that match TRBD1. Germline V gene data show CDR1 as MDHEN and CDR2 as SYDVKM. The CDR3 has 14 amino acids. J lost 5 bases, V lost 3 bases, and 6 bases had no gene match. The CDR3 bases are TGTGCCAGCAGTTTGAAGGGGGCATGGACTGAAGCTTTCTTT. This translates into CASSLKGAWTEAFF.

The rearrangement links TRBV27 to TRBJ2-4, with 7 bases lining up with TRBD1. The ends lost 2 bases at V and 3 bases at J; junction bases unmatched: 10. The length of the CDR3 is 17 residues. CDR1 is MNHEY and CDR2 is SMNVEV in the germline V gene (reference sequence). The CDR3 nucleotides are TGTGCCAGCAGTTTACTCCCTGGACAGGCCGTCAAAAACATTCAGTACTTC. Encoded protein: CASSLLPGQAVKNIQYF.

V is TRBV6-5 and J is TRBJ1-2; a possible D gene is TRBD1 (5 bases). CDR1 and CDR2 (germline): MNHEY, SVGAGI. V dropped 9 bases and J dropped 0 bases, with 14 bases sitting between them. The CDR3 has 14 amino acids. The CDR3, as DNA: TGTGCCAGTTTTGGGGGTGAAGCTAACTATGGCTACACCTTC. This sequence encodes CASFGGEANYGYTF.

This chain connects TRBV13 to TRBJ2-7; D possibly uses TRBD1 or TRBD2 (5 bases each). The CDR3 spans 15 residues. Germline assignment: CDR1 PRHDT and CDR2 FYEKMQ (reference sequence). The germline V and J ends were trimmed by 5 bases and 11 bases, with 25 bases remaining between them. CDR3 DNA: TGTGCCAGCAGCAGGTGGGACGGCGGGCCCGAACGTGAGTACTTC. Translating it yields CASSRWDGGPEREYF.

The V gene is TRBV4-1, the J gene TRBJ2-3; a weak D match, TRBD2 (5 bases). CDR1 and CDR2 (germline): MGHRA, YSYEKL. This CDR3 has 15 residues. The V end was cut by 6 bases, the J end by 2 bases, with 15 bases between. This chain's CDR3 is CASRFVGLLTDTQYF. The CDR3 region has the DNA TGCGCCAGCAGATTCGTCGGACTCCTCACAGATACGCAGTATTTT.

The V call is TRBV5-6, the J call TRBJ1-4; D ambiguous. The V end was cut by 0 bases, the J end by 0 bases, with 6 bases between. The CDR3 covers 15 residues. CDR1 is SGHDT, CDR2 YYEEEE, per germline. For the CDR3, the DNA is TGTGCCAGCAGCTTGGCTGGTTCAACTAATGAAAAACTGTTTTTT. Residues: CASSLAGSTNEKLFF.

Concerning this clone: Other DNA sequences in this specimen translate into the identical CDR3. The V call is TRBV6-6, the J call TRBJ2-7; the match to TRBD1 covers 7 bases. CDR3 length: 15 amino acids. Per the germline V gene, CDR1 is MNHNY and CDR2 is SVGAGI (reference sequence). The ends lost 0 bases at V and 3 bases at J; junction bases unmatched: 5. This chain's CDR3 is CASSYSGTEGYEQYF. The CDR3 DNA reads TGTGCCAGCAGTTACTCGGGGACAGAGGGCTACGAGCAGTACTTC.

This chain connects TRBV5-5 to TRBJ1-1; D is perhaps TRBD1 (5 bases). The V end was cut by 4 bases, the J end by 4 bases, with 14 bases between. The CDR3 sequence is 14 residues long. CDR1 and CDR2 (germline): SGHKS, YYEKEE (reference sequence). The DNA of the CDR3 is TGTGCCAGCAGCCTAATAGGGACGGCCACTGAAGCTTTCTTT. This sequence encodes CASSLIGTATEAFF. The full variable domain, in which reference TRBV5-5 and TRBJ1-1 provide the parts outside the CDR3, is DAGVTQSPTHLIKTRGQQVTLRCSPISGHKSVSWYQQVLGQGPQFIFQYYEKEERGRGNFPDRFSARQFPNYSSELNVNALLLGDSALYLCASSLIGTATEAFFGQGTRLTVV.

This chain uses TRBV13 with TRBJ2-7; 7 nucleotides match TRBD2. Germline V gene sequence: CDR1 PRHDT, CDR2 FYEKMQ (reference sequence). The CDR3 extends over 14 amino acids. The junction had 6 bases not matched to a gene; V was cut back by 5 bases and J by 2 bases. CDR3 bases: TGTGCCAGCAGCCCCGACGGGACTACCTACGAGCAGTACTTC. The encoded protein is CASSPDGTTYEQYF. The full variable domain, its missing parts supplied by reference TRBV13 and TRBJ2-7, is AAGVIQSPRHLIKEKRETATLKCYPIPRHDTVYWYQQGPGQDPQFLISFYEKMQSDKGSIPDRFSAQQFSDYHSELNMSSLELGDSALYFCASSPDGTTYEQYFGPGTRLTVT.

V is TRBV10-3 and J is TRBJ2-5; no definite D call. Germline values: CDR1 ENHRY, CDR2 SYGVKD. Between the trimmed V and J ends, which lost 3 bases and 0 bases, there was a span of 2 bases. This CDR3 has 12 residues. As DNA, the CDR3 is TGTGCCATCAGTGACCACCAAGAGACCCAGTACTTC. It yields the protein CAISDHQETQYF.